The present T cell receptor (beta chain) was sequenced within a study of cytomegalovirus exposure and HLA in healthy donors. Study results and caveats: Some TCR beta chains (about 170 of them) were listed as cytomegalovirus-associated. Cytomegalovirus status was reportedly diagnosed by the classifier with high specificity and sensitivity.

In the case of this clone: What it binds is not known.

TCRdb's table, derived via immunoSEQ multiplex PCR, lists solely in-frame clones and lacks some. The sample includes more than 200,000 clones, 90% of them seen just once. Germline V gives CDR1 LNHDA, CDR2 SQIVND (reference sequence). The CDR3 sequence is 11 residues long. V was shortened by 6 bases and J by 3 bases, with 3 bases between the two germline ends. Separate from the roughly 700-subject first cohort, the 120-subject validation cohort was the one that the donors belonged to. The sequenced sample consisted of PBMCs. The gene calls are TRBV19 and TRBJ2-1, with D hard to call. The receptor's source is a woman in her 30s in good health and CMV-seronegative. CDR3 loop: CASSSYNEQFF. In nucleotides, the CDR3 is TGTGCCAGTAGCAGCTACAATGAGCAGTTCTTC.